The 14 T cell receptor beta chains below were found in one sample sequenced in a study of OX40 agonist ivuxolimab in advanced cancers. TCRdb's copy holds only in-frame clones and misses some; the assay was immunoSEQ multiplex PCR. Of some 70,000 clones in the sample, over 65% are singletons; the top ten hold around 0.68%. Here the sequenced sample was CD4+ or CD8+ T cells sorted from blood, taken in a trial of the OX40 agonist ivuxolimab. All receptors come from an adult with an advanced solid tumor such as melanoma, head and neck, liver or kidney cancer.

The V and J genes are TRBV4-3 and TRBJ2-7; the D gene could be TRBD1 or TRBD2 (6 bases each). Germline CDR1 and CDR2: LGHNA and YSLEER. V was clipped by 3 bases and J by 2 bases, with 17 bases between them. This CDR3 comprises 16 residues. The CDR3 DNA follows: TGCGCCAGCAGCCAGACTCTTGGGGGGCGAACCTACGAGCAGTACTTC. It specifies CASSQTLGGRTYEQYF.

This clone was counted once. This sequence joins TRBV10-3 and TRBJ2-1, with 8 bases lining up with TRBD1. Per germline, CDR1 ENHRY and CDR2 SYGVKD. The CDR3 sequence is 13 residues long. The V segment lost 7 bases and the J segment 12 bases; nucleotides outside the gene matches: 11. The CDR3 loop reads CAITGPRGQGQFF. For the CDR3, the DNA is TGTGCCATCACCGGGCCTCGCGGACAGGGGCAGTTCTTC.

J is TRBJ2-7 and V is TRBV6-1; 9 nucleotides align to TRBD1. V trimming: 8 bases; J trimming: 1 base; junction bases outside the gene matches: 6. The CDR3 is 14 amino acids. Germline CDR1 and CDR2: MNHNS and SASEGT. In nucleotides, the CDR3 is TGTGCCAGCGACCCGGGACAGGGATCCTACGAGCAGTACTTC. Translation gives CASDPGQGSYEQYF.

The CDR3 bases are TGTGCCAGTGGCAGGGGAGGGCATCTGTACACTGAAGCTTTCTTT. It translates to CASGRGGHLYTEAFF. This chain links TRBV19 with TRBJ1-1, with D possibly being TRBD1 (6 bases). Per germline, CDR1 LNHDA and CDR2 SQIVND (reference sequence). Trimming stripped 8 bases from V and 3 bases from J, with 19 bases between. The CDR3 totals 15 residues.

This clone came up once. The V call is TRBV7-8, the J call TRBJ1-5; 9 nucleotides agree with TRBD1. Germline values: CDR1 SGHVS, CDR2 FQNEAQ. CDR3 length: 15 residues. Trimming cost V 4 bases and J 7 bases; bases outside gene matches: 8. CDR3 amino acids: CASSSGQGGSQPQHF. The CDR3 DNA reads TGTGCCAGCAGCTCGGGACAGGGAGGTAGCCAGCCCCAGCATTTT.

V is TRBV14 and J is TRBJ1-6, with unresolved D. CDR1 and CDR2 (germline): SGHDN, FVKESK. V dropped 4 bases and J dropped 0 bases, with 10 bases sitting between them. The CDR3 runs 16 residues. CDR3 DNA sequence: TGTGCCAGCAGCCGCTTACAGAGCTCCTATAATTCACCCCTCCACTTT. It is translated as CASSRLQSSYNSPLHF.

This chain uses TRBV10-3 with TRBJ2-1, with 11 bases that match TRBD1. The ends lost 8 bases at V and 8 bases at J; junction bases unmatched: 8. Germline CDR1 reads ENHRY; CDR2 reads SYGVKD. CDR3 length equals 14 residues. Here the CDR3 DNA reads TGTGCCATCGTAGGACAGGGGGCGCCGGATGAGCAGTTCTTC. It is translated as CAIVGQGAPDEQFF.

The gene calls are TRBV5-4 and TRBJ2-2; tentatively, D is TRBD2 (5 bases). V was cut by 4 bases and J by 6 bases, with 10 bases left in between. Looked up from germline, CDR1 is SGHNT and CDR2 is YYREEE (reference sequence). The CDR3 totals 13 residues. The CDR3 DNA reads TGTGCCAGCAGCCCGGGGTCTGCCGGGGAGCTGTTTTTT. Its protein is CASSPGSAGELFF. Full variable domain (remainder filled in from reference TRBV5-4 and TRBJ2-2): ETGVTQSPTHLIKTRGQQVTLRCSSQSGHNTVSWYQQALGQGPQFIFQYYREEENGRGNFPPRFSGLQFPNYSSELNVNALELDDSALYLCASSPGSAGELFFGEGSRLTVL.

J is TRBJ2-7 and V is TRBV7-2; no firm D call. V was clipped by 6 bases and J by 0 bases, with 9 bases between them. This CDR3 is 13 amino acids long. Germline V gene sequence: CDR1 SGHTA, CDR2 FQGNSA. The CDR3 nucleotides are TGTGCCAGCAGACGCGGAAGCTCCTACGAGCAGTACTTC. Amino acids: CASRRGSSYEQYF.

This chain links TRBV5-8 with TRBJ1-2; 8 bases are a match to TRBD1. This CDR3 region has 13 residues. The junction had 4 bases not matched to a gene; V was cut back by 5 bases and J by 4 bases. Germline V gives CDR1 SGHTS, CDR2 YDEGEE. CDR3 bases: TGTGCCAGCAGACGGACAGGGCGCTATGGCTACACCTTC. It encodes CASRRTGRYGYTF.

In DNA form, the CDR3 reads TGTGCCACCTCAAATATGTTCTACGAGCAGTACTTC. It encodes CATSNMFYEQYF. The chain recombines TRBV19 with TRBJ2-7; D is undetermined. Trimming pared 10 bases from V and 3 bases from J, leaving 13 bases between. Per the germline V gene, CDR1 is LNHDA and CDR2 is SQIVND (reference sequence). The CDR3 is 12 residues long.

This sequence joins TRBV18 and TRBJ2-3, with a weak D call TRBD2 (5 bases). Trimming removed 1 base at V and 6 bases at J, with 8 bases between. The germline V gene has CDR1 KGHSH and CDR2 LQKENI. The CDR3 has 13 residues. In DNA form, the CDR3 reads TGTGCCAGCTCACCACGGACTGGGGATACGCAGTATTTT. Residues: CASSPRTGDTQYF.

The chain employs TRBV19 and TRBJ2-7, with a tentative D call TRBD1 (5 bases). Germline V gene sequence: CDR1 LNHDA, CDR2 SQIVND (reference sequence). This CDR3 has 14 amino acids. The ends were cut back, 3 bases at V and 3 bases at J, with 12 bases in the middle. CDR3 sequence: CASSMPGRNYEQYF. CDR3 bases: TGTGCCAGTAGTATGCCAGGGCGGAACTACGAGCAGTACTTC.

Details on this clone: A junction boundary mismatches the germline segment, possibly from a read error. The chain combines TRBV7-9 with TRBJ1-3, with TRBD1 identical over 9 bases. Looked up from germline, CDR1 is SEHNR and CDR2 is FQNEAQ (reference sequence). There are 16 residues in the CDR3. The CDR3 is CAGSFDRGSSGNTIYF. Written as DNA, the CDR3 is TGTGCCGGCAGCTTCGACAGGGGGAGCTCTGGAAACACCATATATTTT.